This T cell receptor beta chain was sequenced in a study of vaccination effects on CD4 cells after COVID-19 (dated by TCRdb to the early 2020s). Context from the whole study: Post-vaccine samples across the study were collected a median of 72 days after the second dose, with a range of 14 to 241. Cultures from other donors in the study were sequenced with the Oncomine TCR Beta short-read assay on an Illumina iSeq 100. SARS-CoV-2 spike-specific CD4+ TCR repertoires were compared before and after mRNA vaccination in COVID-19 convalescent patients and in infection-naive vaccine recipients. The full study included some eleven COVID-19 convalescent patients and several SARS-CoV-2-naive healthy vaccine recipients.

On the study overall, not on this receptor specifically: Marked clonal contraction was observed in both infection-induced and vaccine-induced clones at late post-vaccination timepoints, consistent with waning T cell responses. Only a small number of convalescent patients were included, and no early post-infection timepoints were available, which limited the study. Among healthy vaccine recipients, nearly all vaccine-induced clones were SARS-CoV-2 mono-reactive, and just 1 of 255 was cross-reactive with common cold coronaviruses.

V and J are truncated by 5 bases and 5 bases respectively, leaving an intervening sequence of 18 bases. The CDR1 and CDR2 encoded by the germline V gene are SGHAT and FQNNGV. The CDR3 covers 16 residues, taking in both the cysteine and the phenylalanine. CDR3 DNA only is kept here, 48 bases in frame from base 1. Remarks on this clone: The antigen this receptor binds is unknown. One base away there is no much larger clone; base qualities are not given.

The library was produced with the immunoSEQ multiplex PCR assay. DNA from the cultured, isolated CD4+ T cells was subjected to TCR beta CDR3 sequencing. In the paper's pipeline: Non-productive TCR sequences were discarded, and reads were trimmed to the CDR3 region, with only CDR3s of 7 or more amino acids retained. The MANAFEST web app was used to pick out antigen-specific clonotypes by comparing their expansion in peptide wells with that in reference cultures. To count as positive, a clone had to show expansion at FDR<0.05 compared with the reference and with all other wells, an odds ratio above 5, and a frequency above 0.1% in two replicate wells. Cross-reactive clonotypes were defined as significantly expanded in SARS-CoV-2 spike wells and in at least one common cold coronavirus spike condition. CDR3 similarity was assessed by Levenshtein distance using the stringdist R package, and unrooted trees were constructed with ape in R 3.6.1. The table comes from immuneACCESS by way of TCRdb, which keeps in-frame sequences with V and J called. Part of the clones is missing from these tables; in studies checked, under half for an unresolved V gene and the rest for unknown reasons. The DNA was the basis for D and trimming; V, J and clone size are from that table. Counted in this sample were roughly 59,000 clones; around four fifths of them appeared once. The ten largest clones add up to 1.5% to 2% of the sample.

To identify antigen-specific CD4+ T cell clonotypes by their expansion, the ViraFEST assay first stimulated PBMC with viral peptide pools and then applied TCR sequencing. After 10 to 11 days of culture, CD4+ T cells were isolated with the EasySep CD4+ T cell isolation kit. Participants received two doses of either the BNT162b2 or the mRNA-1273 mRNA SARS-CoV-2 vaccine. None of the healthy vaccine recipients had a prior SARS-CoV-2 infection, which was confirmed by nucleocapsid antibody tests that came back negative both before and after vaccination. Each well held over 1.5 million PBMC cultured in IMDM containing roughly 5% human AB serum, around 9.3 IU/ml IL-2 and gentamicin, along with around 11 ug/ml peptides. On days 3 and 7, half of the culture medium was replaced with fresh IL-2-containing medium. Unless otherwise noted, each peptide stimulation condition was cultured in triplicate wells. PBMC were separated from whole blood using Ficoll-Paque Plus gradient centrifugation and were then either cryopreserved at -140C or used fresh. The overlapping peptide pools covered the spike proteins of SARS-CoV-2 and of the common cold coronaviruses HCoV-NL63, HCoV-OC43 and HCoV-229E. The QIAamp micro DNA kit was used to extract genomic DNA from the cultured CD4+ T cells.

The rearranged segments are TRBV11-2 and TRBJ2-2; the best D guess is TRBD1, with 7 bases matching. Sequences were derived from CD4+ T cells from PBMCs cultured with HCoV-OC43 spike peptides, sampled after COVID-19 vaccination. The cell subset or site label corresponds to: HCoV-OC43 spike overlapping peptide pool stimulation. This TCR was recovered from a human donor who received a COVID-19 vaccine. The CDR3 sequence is CASSQSGGSWTGELFF. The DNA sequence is TGTGCCAGCAGCCAGTCAGGGGGGTCGTGGACCGGGGAGCTGTTTTTT.